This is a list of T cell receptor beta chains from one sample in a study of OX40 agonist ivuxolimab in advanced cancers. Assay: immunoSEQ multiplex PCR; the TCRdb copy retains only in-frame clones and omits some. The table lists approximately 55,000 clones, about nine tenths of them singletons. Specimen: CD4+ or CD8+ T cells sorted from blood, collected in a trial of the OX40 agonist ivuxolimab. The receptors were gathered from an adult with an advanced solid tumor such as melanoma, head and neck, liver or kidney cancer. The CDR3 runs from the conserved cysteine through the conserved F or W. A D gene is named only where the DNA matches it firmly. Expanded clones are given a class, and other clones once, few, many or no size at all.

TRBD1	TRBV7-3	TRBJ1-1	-	TGTGCCAGCAGCCGATATTCGGGACAGTTTGGCACTGAAGCTTTCTTT	CASSRYSGQFGTEAFF
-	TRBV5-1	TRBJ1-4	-	TGCGCCAGCAGCTTGTCAGGGGCCGAAAAACTGTTTTTT	CASSLSGAEKLFF
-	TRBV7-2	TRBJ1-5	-	TGTGCCAGCAGCCTGGGACAAGCTCAGCCCCAGCATTTT	CASSLGQAQPQHF
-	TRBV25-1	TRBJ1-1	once	TGTGACTTATTTGGGGACAAATGTAACACTGAAGCTTTCTTT	CDLFGDKCNTEAFF
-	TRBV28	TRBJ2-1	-	TGTGCCAGCAACCTGGACAGTTACAATGAGCAGTTCTTC	CASNLDSYNEQFF
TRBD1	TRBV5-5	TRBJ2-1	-	TGTGCCAGCAGCTTGCAGGGACAGGGGCTGTATGAGCAGTTCTTC	CASSLQGQGLYEQFF
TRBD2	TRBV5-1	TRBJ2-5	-	TGCGCCAGCAGCCTCCGACTAGCGGGAGCCCAGTACTTC	CASSLRLAGAQYF
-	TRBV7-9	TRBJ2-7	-	TGTGCCAGCAGCTTAGCCCCGACCGGACTCTCCTACGAGCAGTACTTC	CASSLAPTGLSYEQYF
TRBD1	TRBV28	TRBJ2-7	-	TGTGCCAGCAGCCCTCACGGACAGGGGGCGTACGAGCAGTACTTC	CASSPHGQGAYEQYF
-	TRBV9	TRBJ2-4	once	TGTGCCAGCAGCGTAGCCGCCGCACCAGACTCAAACATTCAGTACTTC	CASSVAAAPDSNIQYF
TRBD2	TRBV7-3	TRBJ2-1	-	TGTGCCAGCAGCTCATATCGGACTAGCGGGGACAATGAGCAGTTCTTC	CASSSYRTSGDNEQFF
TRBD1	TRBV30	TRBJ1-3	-	TGTGCCTGGAGTCTAGGGACAGGGGGCACTGGAAACACCATATATTTT	CAWSLGTGGTGNTIYF
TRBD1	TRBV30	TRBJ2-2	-	TGTGCCTGGACCAAGGACAGGGGGAACACCGGGGAGCTGTTTTTT	CAWTKDRGNTGELFF
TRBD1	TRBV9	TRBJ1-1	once	TGTGCCAGCAGCCCTAGACAGGGGGCTGTCACTGAAGCTTTCTTT	CASSPRQGAVTEAFF
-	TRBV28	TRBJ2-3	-	TGTGCCAGCAGTCTGAGATTAGGAGGGGCAGATACGCAGTATTTT	CASSLRLGGADTQYF
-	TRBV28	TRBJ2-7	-	TGTGCCAGCAGTTTAAGATACTCCTACGAGCAGTACTTC	CASSLRYSYEQYF
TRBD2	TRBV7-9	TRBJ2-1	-	TGTGCCAGCAGCTTACCGGGACTAGCGGGAGGTAGCGATGAGCAGTTCTTC	CASSLPGLAGGSDEQFF
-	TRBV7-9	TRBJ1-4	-	TGTGCCAGCAGCTTATATGAGACTGAAAAACTGTTTTTT	CASSLYETEKLFF
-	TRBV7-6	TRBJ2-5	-	TGTGCCAGCAGCGGGGACCATCGAGAGACCCAGTACTTC	CASSGDHRETQYF
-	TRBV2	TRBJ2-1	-	TGTGCCACCCAGGGGCTGAGCAATGAGCAGTTCTTC	CATQGLSNEQFF
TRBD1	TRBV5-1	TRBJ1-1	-	TGCGCCAGCAGCCAACACCCGGGACAGGGGACGGGCACTGAAGCTTTCTTT	CASSQHPGQGTGTEAFF
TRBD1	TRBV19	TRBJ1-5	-	TGTGCCAGTAGCGACAGGGGGCAGAGCAATCAGCCCCAGCATTTT	CASSDRGQSNQPQHF
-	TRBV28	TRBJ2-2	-	TGTGCCAGCAGTTATACAGGTGGGACCGGGGAGCTGTTTTTT	CASSYTGGTGELFF
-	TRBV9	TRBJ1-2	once	TGTGCCAGCAGCACAGCTAACTATGGCTACACCTTC	CASSTANYGYTF
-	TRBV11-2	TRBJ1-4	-	TGTGCCAGCAGCTTAGTCAGGGAGGTGGCTAATGAAAAACTGTTTTTT	CASSLVREVANEKLFF
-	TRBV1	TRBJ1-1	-	TGCACCAGCAGCCAGCTACTGACAGGGACCTTGGGGACTGAAGCTTTCTTT	CTSSQLLTGTLGTEAFF
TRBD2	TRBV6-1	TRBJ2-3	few	TGTGCCAGCAGTGGTAGCGGGAGGGCCGGGTCATCAGATACGCAGTATTTT	CASSGSGRAGSSDTQYF
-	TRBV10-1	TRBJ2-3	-	TGCGCCAGCAGTGAGTCGACTGGGTACACAGATACGCAGTATTTT	CASSESTGYTDTQYF
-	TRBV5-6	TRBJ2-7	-	TGTGCCAGCAGCTTTCGAAGAGCCTACGAGCAGTACTTC	CASSFRRAYEQYF
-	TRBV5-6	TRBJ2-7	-	TGTGCCAGCAGCGGCCGGCGGGAGCAGTACTTC	CASSGRREQYF
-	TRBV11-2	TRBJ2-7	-	TGTGCCAGCAGCCTCGGATCCTCTTACGAGCAGTACTTC	CASSLGSSYEQYF
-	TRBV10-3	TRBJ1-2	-	TGTGCCATCAGTGTGGGAGACCATAATGGCTACACCTTC	CAISVGDHNGYTF
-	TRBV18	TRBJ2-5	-	TGTGCCAGCTCACCGGCTAGCAATCCGGAGACCCAGTACTTC	CASSPASNPETQYF